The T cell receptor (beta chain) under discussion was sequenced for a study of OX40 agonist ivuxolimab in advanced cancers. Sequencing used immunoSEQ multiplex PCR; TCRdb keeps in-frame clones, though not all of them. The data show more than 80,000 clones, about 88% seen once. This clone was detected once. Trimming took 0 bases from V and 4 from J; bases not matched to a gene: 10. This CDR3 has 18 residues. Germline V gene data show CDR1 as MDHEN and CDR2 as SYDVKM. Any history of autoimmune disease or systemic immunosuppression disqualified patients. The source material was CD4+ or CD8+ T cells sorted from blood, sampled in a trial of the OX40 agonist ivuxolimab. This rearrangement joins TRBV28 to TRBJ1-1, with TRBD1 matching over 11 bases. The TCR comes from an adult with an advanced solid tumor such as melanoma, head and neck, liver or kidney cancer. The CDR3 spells CASSLWYGTGGTGTEAFF. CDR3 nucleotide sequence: TGTGCCAGCAGTTTATGGTACGGGACAGGGGGAACGGGCACTGAAGCTTTCTTT.